Shown below are 21 T cell receptor beta chains from a single sample sequenced in a study of OX40 agonist ivuxolimab in advanced cancers. Assay: immunoSEQ multiplex PCR; the TCRdb copy retains only in-frame clones and omits some. The sample consists of around 18,000 clones, about 87% of them appearing once. The sequencing here drew on CD4+ or CD8+ T cells sorted from blood, taken in a trial of the OX40 agonist ivuxolimab. These receptors were collected from an adult with an advanced solid tumor such as melanoma, head and neck, liver or kidney cancer.

The V and J genes are TRBV27 and TRBJ1-5; D uncertain. V lost 3 bases and J 7 bases, leaving 7 bases between the germline ends. The CDR3 spans 12 residues. CDR1 MNHEY and CDR2 SMNVEV come from the germline V gene (reference sequence). The CDR3 DNA is TGTGCCAGCAGTTTCCCCTGGCAGCCCCAGCATTTT. Translating it yields CASSFPWQPQHF.

This clone occurred a few times. The chain couples TRBV30 to TRBJ1-1; D gene ambiguous. The CDR3 has 11 amino acids. V was trimmed by 7 bases and J by 7 bases, leaving 13 bases between them. Germline V gene lookup returns CDR1 GTSNPN and CDR2 SVGIG (reference sequence). The CDR3 spells CAFDQSGEAFF. CDR3 in DNA: TGTGCCTTCGATCAAAGTGGTGAAGCTTTCTTT.

The CDR3 loop reads CASSSGQNNEQFF. The CDR3 DNA reads as TGCGCCAGCAGCTCGGGACAGAACAATGAGCAGTTCTTC. The chain joins TRBV5-1 to TRBJ2-1; TRBD1 aligns across 7 bases. CDR1 and CDR2 (germline): SGHRS, YFSETQ. The length of the CDR3 is 13 residues. J was trimmed by 5 bases and V by 3 bases; bases with no gene match: 2.

CDR3 protein: CASSFGVGLAYEQYF. In nucleotides, the CDR3 is TGTGCCAGCAGCTTTGGGGTAGGACTAGCGTACGAGCAGTACTTC. This chain links TRBV11-2 with TRBJ2-7; 9 bases align to TRBD2. The length of the CDR3 is 15 residues. The J segment lost 4 bases and the V segment lost 3 bases, leaving 7 bases of the junction unmatched. Germline loops: CDR1 SGHAT, CDR2 FQNNGV.

The chain uses TRBV7-6 and TRBJ2-3; no clear D. Trimming pared 5 bases from V and 6 bases from J, leaving 9 bases between. Germline CDR1 is SGHVS and CDR2 is FNYEAQ. The CDR3 is 12 amino acids. Here the CDR3 DNA reads TGTGCCAGCAGCGACGTTGTGGATACGCAGTATTTT. It is translated as CASSDVVDTQYF.

This clone was seen only a few times. The chain couples TRBV27 to TRBJ1-4; the D gene is possibly TRBD1 (5 bases). The CDR3 is 13 residues long. Per the germline V gene, CDR1 is MNHEY and CDR2 is SMNVEV (reference sequence). V dropped 4 bases and J dropped 8 bases, with 11 bases sitting between them. The CDR3 is CASSSQGQEKLFF. As DNA, the CDR3 is TGTGCCAGCAGTTCCCAGGGTCAGGAAAAACTGTTTTTT. The whole variable domain, filled in from reference TRBV27 and TRBJ1-4, reads EAQVTQNPRYLITVTGKKLTVTCSQNMNHEYMSWYRQDPGLGLRQIYYSMNVEVTDKGDVPEGYKVSRKEKRNFPLILESPSPNQTSLYFCASSSQGQEKLFFGSGTQLSVL.

CDR3 sequence reads: CASSQDTGVYGYTF. The CDR3 coding sequence is TGCGCCAGCAGCCAAGATACGGGAGTCTATGGCTACACCTTC. The chain employs TRBV4-3 and TRBJ1-2; D remains ambiguous. The germline V gene has CDR1 LGHNA and CDR2 YSLEER. The CDR3 runs to 14 residues. The V and J ends lost 0 bases and 4 bases respectively, with 9 bases between them.

V and J are TRBV9 and TRBJ2-7; 13 bases agree with TRBD2. Per the germline V gene, CDR1 is SGDLS and CDR2 is YYNGEE. The CDR3 length is 15 residues. J lost 6 bases, V lost 4 bases, and 7 bases had no gene match. As DNA, the CDR3 is TGTGCCAGCAGCCCGAGGACTAGCGGGAGCGGCGAGCAGTACTTC. It specifies CASSPRTSGSGEQYF.

The rearrangement uses TRBV4-2 and TRBJ2-5, with D perhaps TRBD1 (6 bases). The assigned J gene may be wrong: the sequence end matches TRBJ2-7 better. This CDR3 comprises 16 residues. Germline V gene sequence: CDR1 LGHNA, CDR2 YNFKEQ. The CDR3 DNA sequence: TGTGCCAGCAGCCAAGATTGGGGACAAACCTTCTACGAGCAGTACTTC. Translating it yields CASSQDWGQTFYEQYF.

The chain recombines TRBV29-1 with TRBJ1-1; 9 bases line up with TRBD1. The CDR3 loop spans 12 amino acids. Looked up from germline, CDR1 is SQVTM and CDR2 is ANQGSEA. J lost 4 bases, V lost 7 bases, and 4 bases had no gene match. CDR3 nucleotides: TGCAGCGGTGGGACAGGGATCACTGAAGCTTTCTTT. Residues: CSGGTGITEAFF.

The J gene is TRBJ1-2, the V gene TRBV9; D is uncertain. The CDR3 runs to 13 residues. Germline CDR1 is SGDLS and CDR2 is YYNGEE. Trimming pared 0 bases from V and 8 bases from J, leaving 11 bases between. CDR3 coding DNA: TGTGCCAGCAGCGTAGGAGATCCTGGCGGCTACACCTTC. Its protein is CASSVGDPGGYTF.

In its sample, this clone was seen once. This chain connects TRBV28 to TRBJ2-7; either TRBD1 or TRBD2 may fit D (5 bases each). The CDR3 extends over 14 amino acids. V was clipped by 6 bases and J by 3 bases, with 15 bases between them. CDR1 and CDR2 (germline): MDHEN, SYDVKM. The CDR3, as DNA: TGTGCCAGCAGACCCGGGACGGACGACTACGAGCAGTACTTC. Protein: CASRPGTDDYEQYF.

This clone was observed a single time. The chain uses TRBV7-6 and TRBJ2-7, with D possibly being TRBD1 (5 bases). There are 13 residues in the CDR3. With 0 bases removed from V and 2 bases from J, the gap between germline ends came to 5 bases. The germline V gene encodes CDR1 SGHVS and CDR2 FNYEAQ. CDR3 region: CASSLATAYEQYF. The CDR3 DNA reads as TGTGCCAGCAGCTTAGCGACAGCCTACGAGCAGTACTTC.

The chain joins TRBV29-1 to TRBJ2-5; D gene ambiguous. With 4 bases removed from V and 4 bases from J, the gap between germline ends came to 13 bases. Per the germline V gene, CDR1 is SQVTM and CDR2 is ANQGSEA. This CDR3 comprises 13 residues. The CDR3 loop reads CSVVAFLGETQYF. CDR3 DNA sequence: TGCAGCGTTGTGGCCTTTCTTGGAGAGACCCAGTACTTC.

By frequency in the sample, this clone is medium-sized. This sequence joins TRBV5-1 and TRBJ2-1, with TRBD2 matching over 10 bases. After removal of 1 base from V and 2 bases from J, the junction contained 6 bases not matched to a gene. This CDR3 is built from 17 residues. CDR1 and CDR2 (germline): SGHRS, YFSETQ. This chain's CDR3 is CASSLLTGTSAYNEQFF. DNA of the CDR3: TGCGCCAGCAGCTTGCTTACCGGGACTAGCGCCTACAATGAGCAGTTCTTC.

Only one count was recorded for this clone. The chain links TRBV11-2 to TRBJ2-7, with a weak D call TRBD2 (6 bases). Trimming took 5 bases from V and 3 from J, leaving 17 bases between them. Germline CDR1 SGHAT, CDR2 FQNNGV. The CDR3 has 15 amino acids. The CDR3 coding sequence is TGTGCCAGCAGCCTGGGGCGGGACGAGTTCTACGAGCAGTACTTC. As protein: CASSLGRDEFYEQYF. The full variable domain, completed using reference TRBV11-2 and TRBJ2-7, is EAGVAQSPRYKIIEKRQSVAFWCNPISGHATLYWYQQILGQGPKLLIQFQNNGVVDDSQLPKDRFSAERLKGVDSTLKIQPAKLEDSAVYLCASSLGRDEFYEQYFGPGTRLTVT.

The chain employs TRBV20-1 and TRBJ2-7; D is ambiguous. V was clipped by 3 bases and J by 0 bases, with 0 bases between them. Germline loops: CDR1 DFQATT, CDR2 SNEGSKA (reference sequence). This CDR3 comprises 10 residues. CDR3 loop: CSASSYEQYF. CDR3 nucleotide sequence: TGCAGTGCTAGCTCCTACGAGCAGTACTTC.

This clone was seen a single time. The rearrangement links TRBV5-6 to TRBJ1-3, with 7 nucleotides matching TRBD1. Germline V gene sequence: CDR1 SGHDT, CDR2 YYEEEE. The CDR3 length is 14 residues. Trimming at V came to 4 bases and at J to 3 bases, leaving 4 bases not matched to a gene. The CDR3 DNA is TGTGCCAGCAGCGTGACAGGGTTTGGAAACACCATATATTTT. This codes for CASSVTGFGNTIYF.

The chain has TRBV27 and TRBJ2-1; 14 bases match TRBD2. Germline lookup yields CDR1 MNHEY and CDR2 SMNVEV (reference sequence). Losses at the gene ends were 5 bases for V and 10 bases for J; bases not matched to a gene: 7. This CDR3 region has 15 residues. CDR3 in amino acids: CASSVGLAGANEQFF. The CDR3 DNA sequence: TGTGCCAGCAGTGTGGGACTAGCGGGAGCCAACGAGCAGTTCTTC.

The chain recombines TRBV28 with TRBJ2-7, with D maybe TRBD1 (6 bases). Trimming stripped 3 bases from V and 0 bases from J, with 30 bases between. The germline V gene has CDR1 MDHEN and CDR2 SYDVKM. The CDR3 totals 21 residues. The CDR3 DNA is TGTGCCAGCAGTTTTGGGTTGGGAATGGCAAACTGGGGGACAAGCTCCTACGAGCAGTACTTC. It encodes CASSFGLGMANWGTSSYEQYF. Full variable domain (rest looked up from reference TRBV28 and TRBJ2-7): DVKVTQSSRYLVKRTGEKVFLECVQDMDHENMFWYRQDPGLGLRLIYFSYDVKMKEKGDIPEGYSVSREKKERFSLILESASTNQTSMYLCASSFGLGMANWGTSSYEQYFGPGTRLTVT.

The chain carries TRBV7-9 and TRBJ2-7, with D perhaps given as TRBD1 or TRBD2 (5 bases each). Germline V gene sequence: CDR1 SEHNR, CDR2 FQNEAQ (reference sequence). V lost 8 bases, J lost 0 bases, and 14 bases lay in between. The CDR3 runs 14 residues. The CDR3 spells CASRRDGPSYEQYF. CDR3 nucleotides: TGTGCCAGCCGCCGGGACGGGCCCTCCTACGAGCAGTACTTC.